Shown below are 2 T cell receptor beta chains from a single sample sequenced in a study of cytomegalovirus exposure and HLA in healthy donors. The PCR had 60 Vbeta and 13 Jbeta primers. Method: immunoSEQ multiplex PCR; TCRdb's copy keeps in-frame clones and lacks some. In all, the sample yields roughly 120,000 clones. Sequenced: PBMCs. Receptors were obtained from a man aged 18 to 29 in good health and CMV-seronegative.

This rearrangement joins TRBV12-2 to TRBJ2-7; the table calls TRBD1, which could not be checked here. TRBV12-2 constitutes a pseudogene. The CDR3 is 13 amino acids. The CDR3 here is CASRLMVSYEQYF. CDR3 DNA: TGTGCAAGTCGCTTAATGGTCAGCTACGAGCAGTACTTC.

The chain combines TRBV6-1 with TRBJ2-5; D may be TRBD1 (5 bases). Trimming removed 4 bases at V and 1 base at J, with 7 bases between. Germline CDR1 and CDR2: MNHNS and SASEGT. CDR3 size: 13 residues. This chain's CDR3 is CASSGQLQETQYF. The CDR3 coding sequence is TGTGCCAGCAGTGGACAGCTCCAAGAGACCCAGTACTTC.